This entry describes one T cell receptor (beta chain). Its antigen remains unknown. This sample is part of a study of shared clonotypes between healthy human individuals. The material for each subset, its genomic DNA, was split evenly across several immunoSEQ plates. In the original processing: Junction-only sequences without quality scores came from ImmunoSEQ, so filtering differed. The repertoire was sequenced with immunoSEQ multiplex PCR; TCRdb's copy has only in-frame clones and lacks some. V, J and clone size reflect that table, while D and trimming were determined from the DNA. The table shows 2 million to 2.5 million clones, with around 93% occurring only once. Study-level results: Lower generation probabilities were found for non-shared clonotypes than for those shared by all four donors. Naive CD4 clonotypes were shared across a handful of donors at about 5%.

The ends were cut back, 5 bases at V and 0 bases at J, with 16 bases in the middle. This CDR3 has 16 amino acids. The V gene's germline CDR1 is SQVTM and CDR2 ANQGSEA. The sequence derives from a man aged 18 to 35 in good health. Some clones in this sample may be carry-over from other donors' samples. V gene TRBV29-1 combines with J gene TRBJ1-4, with D unclear. Sequenced: naive CD4+ T cells from PBMCs. Subset in this sample: CD45RA+ positively selected. CDR3 region: CSVRLGTTPTNEKLFF. The DNA of the CDR3 is TGCAGCGTTAGGCTCGGCACGACCCCAACTAATGAAAAACTGTTTTTT.